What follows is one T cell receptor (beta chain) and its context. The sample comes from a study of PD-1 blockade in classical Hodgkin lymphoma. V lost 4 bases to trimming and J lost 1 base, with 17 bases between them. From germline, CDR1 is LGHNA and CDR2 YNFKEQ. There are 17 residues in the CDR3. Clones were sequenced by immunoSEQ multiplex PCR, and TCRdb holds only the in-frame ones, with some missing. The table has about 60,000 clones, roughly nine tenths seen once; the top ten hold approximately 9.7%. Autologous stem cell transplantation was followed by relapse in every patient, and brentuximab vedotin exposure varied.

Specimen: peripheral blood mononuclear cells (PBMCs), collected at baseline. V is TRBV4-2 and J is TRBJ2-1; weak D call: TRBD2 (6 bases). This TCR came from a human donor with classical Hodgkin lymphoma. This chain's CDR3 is CASSPRSGGTSYNEQFF. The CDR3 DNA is TGTGCCAGCAGCCCCCGCTCCGGGGGTACTTCCTACAATGAGCAGTTCTTC.